Listed below are T cell receptor beta chains from one sample, sequenced in a study of Graves' ophthalmopathy and Graves' hyperthyroidism. TCRdb fed the multiplex PCR reads into MiXCR, producing one record per CDR3 protein. The sample records over a million distinct CDR3 sequences, 35% to 40% being singletons. What was sequenced was peripheral blood or thyroid tissue (not recorded which). The receptor set was obtained from an adult man with Graves' hyperthyroidism. The conserved cysteine and the conserved F or W are not part of the CDR3 here. Expanded clones are given a class, and other clones once, few, many or no size at all.

CDR3 | V | size
ASSYEALAYEQY | TRBV6-6 | many
ATSRAGSGGLEQY | TRBV15 | few
SVRGQGAIPGYT | TRBV29-1 | .
SVSDDSSYNSPLH | TRBV29-1 | many
SAREAINEKLF | TRBV20-1 | few
ASSSRDIYGYT | TRBV7-9 | many
ASSPQRLAKETQY | TRBV7-8 | .
ASSLAPWRAGETQY | TRBV7-2 | .
ASSWGDTNNSPLH | TRBV5-1 | once
ATSRGQRTSGSSYEQY | TRBV15 | .
ASSWRPSGNKPYEQY | TRBV15 | .